This entry lists 28 T cell receptor beta chains sequenced from one sample in a study of cytomegalovirus exposure and HLA in healthy donors. Both 60 Vbeta primers and 13 Jbeta primers went into the PCR. Profiled with immunoSEQ multiplex PCR; TCRdb holds only in-frame clones, not every one. The profile shows about 100,000 clones, around 83% of them singletons. Sequencing input: PBMCs. Receptors were obtained from a woman aged 18 to 35 in good health and CMV-seronegative.

The table lists this clone with a few counts. This chain uses TRBV6-6 with TRBJ2-5, with a tentative D call TRBD2 (5 bases). The germline V gene has CDR1 MNHNY and CDR2 SVGAGI (reference sequence). V lost 4 bases, J lost 7 bases, and 13 bases lay in between. CDR3 size: 13 residues. The CDR3 reads CASSSGLEGTQYF. For the CDR3, the DNA is TGTGCCAGCAGTTCGGGTCTTGAGGGGACCCAGTACTTC.

V is TRBV6-5 and J is TRBJ2-6; the D is unclear. Germline assignment: CDR1 MNHEY and CDR2 SVGAGI. The CDR3 is 14 amino acids. V was trimmed by 5 bases and J by 0 bases, leaving 5 bases between them. CDR3 loop: CASSELSGANVLTF. The CDR3 nucleotides are TGTGCCAGCAGTGAACTCTCTGGGGCCAACGTCCTGACTTTC.

V and J are TRBV7-9 and TRBJ1-2; TRBD1 matches at 7 bases. CDR1 and CDR2 from the germline V gene are SEHNR and FQNEAQ (reference sequence). V lost 5 bases, J lost 6 bases, and 9 bases stayed unmatched. This CDR3 region has 14 residues. As DNA, the CDR3 is TGTGCCAGCAGCAAAACTACCGACAGGGATGGCTACACCTTC. It yields the protein CASSKTTDRDGYTF.

This chain uses TRBV5-1 with TRBJ2-5; the D is unclear. CDR1 and CDR2 (germline): SGHRS, YFSETQ. The CDR3 spans 12 residues. Trimming cost V 0 bases and J 3 bases, with 3 bases left between them. The CDR3 protein is CASSLAEETQYF. The CDR3 bases are TGCGCCAGCAGCTTGGCCGAAGAGACCCAGTACTTC.

This chain links TRBV4-3 with TRBJ2-7, with D perhaps TRBD2 (5 bases). Germline CDR1 reads LGHNA; CDR2 reads YSLEER. V was shortened by 0 bases and J by 1 base, with 16 bases between the two germline ends. The CDR3 has 17 amino acids. CDR3 nucleotide sequence: TGCGCCAGCAGCCAAGAGCTTCTCGGGGTTACGTCCTACGAGCAGTACTTC. Its protein is CASSQELLGVTSYEQYF.

V is TRBV5-8 and J is TRBJ2-6; 7 bases agree with TRBD2. The CDR3 spans 18 residues. CDR1 SGHTS and CDR2 YDEGEE come from the germline V gene. Trimming removed 1 base from V and 0 bases from J; junction bases left unmatched: 7. The CDR3 coding sequence is TGTGCCAGCAGCTTGTTTCGGGACTACAGCTCTGGGGCCAACGTCCTGACTTTC. Translating gives CASSLFRDYSSGANVLTF.

The gene calls are TRBV5-6 and TRBJ2-7, with 8 bases aligning to TRBD2. Unmatched junction bases numbered 5, after V lost 3 bases and J lost 3 bases. CDR1 SGHDT and CDR2 YYEEEE come from the germline V gene. This CDR3 spans 14 amino acids. The CDR3 DNA sequence: TGTGCCAGCAGCTCGGGAGGGAATCTCTACGAGCAGTACTTC. Residues: CASSSGGNLYEQYF.

The J gene is TRBJ2-7, the V gene TRBV15, with a tentative D call TRBD1 (5 bases). The CDR3 is 13 residues long. Between the trimmed V and J ends, which lost 0 bases and 6 bases, there was a span of 9 bases. The germline V gene has CDR1 LNHNV and CDR2 YYDKDF (reference sequence). In DNA form, the CDR3 reads TGTGCCACCAGCAGAGACAGGGAATTCGAGCAGTACTTC. It is translated as CATSRDREFEQYF.

The chain carries TRBV7-3 and TRBJ1-1; TRBD1 matches at 7 bases. J lost 1 base, V lost 4 bases, and 9 bases had no gene match. Germline lookup yields CDR1 SGHTA and CDR2 FQGTGA. This CDR3 spans 16 amino acids. The DNA of the CDR3 is TGTGCCAGCAGCTCCAGGGGGGTAACAGGGAACACTGAAGCTTTCTTT. This gives the protein CASSSRGVTGNTEAFF.

This chain joins TRBV29-1 and TRBJ2-7, with a weak D call TRBD1 (5 bases). V lost 5 bases and J lost 0, with 11 bases in between. This CDR3 spans 13 amino acids. CDR1 and CDR2 (germline): SQVTM, ANQGSEA. The CDR3 region has the DNA TGCAGCGTTCGCAGGGCCCTCTCCTACGAGCAGTACTTC. The encoded protein is CSVRRALSYEQYF.

This clone was observed once. The rearrangement joins TRBV19 to TRBJ2-7, with TRBD1 matching 7 bases. The V gene end was trimmed by 4 bases and the J gene end by 2 bases; junction bases not matched to a gene: 11. The CDR3 totals 16 residues. From germline, CDR1 is LNHDA and CDR2 SQIVND (reference sequence). Written as DNA, the CDR3 is TGTGCCAGTAGTACTCGACAGGGACCGAAAGCCTACGAGCAGTACTTC. Protein product: CASSTRQGPKAYEQYF.

The chain joins TRBV28 to TRBJ2-5; 7 bases map to TRBD1. Trimming at V came to 4 bases and at J to 0 bases, leaving 5 bases not matched to a gene. CDR1 is MDHEN, CDR2 SYDVKM, per germline. The CDR3 contains 15 residues. The CDR3 region has the DNA TGTGCCAGCAGTTGGGGACAGCCACACCAAGAGACCCAGTACTTC. Translation gives CASSWGQPHQETQYF.

The chain links TRBV18 to TRBJ1-6; 8 nucleotides match TRBD1. The V gene's germline CDR1 is KGHSH and CDR2 LQKENI. This CDR3 spans 15 amino acids. J was trimmed by 10 bases and V by 3 bases; bases with no gene match: 8. This CDR3 reads CASSPPTGVNSPLHF. Written as DNA, the CDR3 is TGTGCCAGCTCACCTCCGACAGGGGTAAACTCACCCCTCCACTTT.

This rearrangement joins TRBV2 to TRBJ2-3; 7 bases map to TRBD2. Trimming cost V 9 bases and J 0 bases; bases outside gene matches: 9. The V gene's germline CDR1 is SNHLY and CDR2 FYNNEI. This CDR3 region has 15 residues. The CDR3 sequence: CARPNLAASTDTQYF. The CDR3 DNA is TGTGCCAGGCCCAATCTAGCGGCTAGCACAGATACGCAGTATTTT.

The rearrangement links TRBV6-5 to TRBJ1-2, with D unclear. The CDR3 length is 14 residues. The germline V gene has CDR1 MNHEY and CDR2 SVGAGI. V gave up 0 bases and J gave up 9 bases, with 14 bases separating them. CDR3 bases: TGTGCCAGCAGTTACTCGCCGGGGTCCGTGAGCTACACCTTC. It specifies CASSYSPGSVSYTF.

This clone was observed once. The sample contains more than one DNA sequence encoding this CDR3. The chain carries TRBV30 and TRBJ1-6; tentatively, D is TRBD1 (5 bases). V was cut by 3 bases and J by 4 bases, with 28 bases left in between. The CDR3 runs to 20 residues. Germline loops: CDR1 GTSNPN, CDR2 SVGIG (reference sequence). CDR3 loop: CAWRPVARAGTGTYNSPLHF. CDR3 nucleotides: TGTGCCTGGAGACCAGTCGCCCGAGCCGGGACGGGGACTTATAATTCACCCCTCCACTTT.

The V call is TRBV13, the J call TRBJ2-1, with 9 bases matching TRBD2. Germline CDR1 and CDR2: PRHDT and FYEKMQ (reference sequence). The CDR3 consists of 17 residues. V dropped 4 bases and J dropped 9; count of bases not matched to a gene: 16. CDR3 loop: CASSSPGSSGSSFEQFF. Written as DNA, the CDR3 is TGTGCCAGCAGCTCCCCGGGGAGTAGCGGGAGTAGTTTTGAGCAGTTCTTC.

This chain connects TRBV28 to TRBJ1-1; no firm D call. The CDR3 consists of 14 residues. Germline assignment: CDR1 MDHEN and CDR2 SYDVKM. The germline V and J ends were trimmed by 3 bases and 1 base, with 9 bases remaining between them. CDR3 amino acids: CASSLSGENTEAFF. For the CDR3, the DNA is TGTGCCAGCAGTTTGTCCGGGGAGAACACTGAAGCTTTCTTT. Using reference TRBV28 and TRBJ1-1 for the parts outside the CDR3, the full variable domain is DVKVTQSSRYLVKRTGEKVFLECVQDMDHENMFWYRQDPGLGLRLIYFSYDVKMKEKGDIPEGYSVSREKKERFSLILESASTNQTSMYLCASSLSGENTEAFFGQGTRLTVV.

The gene calls are TRBV5-1 and TRBJ1-6; D possibly corresponds to TRBD1 (5 bases). The CDR3 runs 14 residues. Germline CDR1 and CDR2: SGHRS and YFSETQ. V was shortened by 4 bases and J by 6 bases, with 11 bases between the two germline ends. CDR3 region: CASSLPGLNSPLHF. CDR3 in DNA: TGCGCCAGCAGCCTGCCGGGACTTAATTCACCCCTCCACTTT.

In this sample, this clone turned up once. The chain carries TRBV28 and TRBJ2-7, with TRBD1 identical over 10 bases. CDR1 and CDR2 (germline): MDHEN, SYDVKM. This CDR3 comprises 15 residues. The trim removed 2 bases at V and 3 bases at J, leaving 4 bases unmatched. The DNA of the CDR3 is TGTGCCAGCAGTTTAACCGGGACAGGGGACTACGAGCAGTACTTC. Amino acid sequence: CASSLTGTGDYEQYF.

V gene TRBV18 combines with J gene TRBJ1-5, with D maybe TRBD1 (6 bases). Looked up from germline, CDR1 is KGHSH and CDR2 is LQKENI. This CDR3 region has 16 residues. V gave up 3 bases and J gave up 2 bases, with 14 bases separating them. The CDR3 region is CASSPGAWGRNQPQHF. In DNA, the CDR3 is TGTGCCAGCTCACCCGGTGCTTGGGGGCGCAATCAGCCCCAGCATTTT.

The chain employs TRBV11-2 and TRBJ2-2; tentative D call: TRBD2 (6 bases). The V end lost 0 bases, the J end lost 4 bases, and 15 bases lay between the germline ends. This CDR3 comprises 17 residues. Per germline, CDR1 SGHAT and CDR2 FQNNGV. The CDR3 reads CASSLEEGRVLTGELFF. The CDR3 coding sequence is TGTGCCAGCAGCTTAGAGGAGGGCAGGGTCCTCACCGGGGAGCTGTTTTTT.

The V call is TRBV10-3, the J call TRBJ2-3; D is uncertain. CDR3 length: 13 amino acids. The germline V gene has CDR1 ENHRY and CDR2 SYGVKD. Trimming shortened V by 7 bases and J by 3 bases, and 11 bases separated the two germline ends. The CDR3 reads CAITDRLTDTQYF. DNA of the CDR3: TGTGCCATCACCGATCGACTGACAGATACGCAGTATTTT.

The CDR3 sequence: CASSLTGSGANVLTF. The CDR3 DNA sequence: TGCGCCAGCAGCTTGACGGGATCTGGGGCCAACGTCCTGACTTTC. The J gene is TRBJ2-6, the V gene TRBV5-1; a possible D gene is TRBD2 (5 bases). V dropped 1 base and J dropped 1 base, with 6 bases sitting between them. The CDR3 totals 15 residues. The germline V gene has CDR1 SGHRS and CDR2 YFSETQ.

The chain carries TRBV30 and TRBJ1-5, with D possibly matching TRBD1 (5 bases). The V gene's germline CDR1 is GTSNPN and CDR2 SVGIG (reference sequence). CDR3 length: 16 amino acids. Trimming shortened V by 0 bases and J by 5 bases, and 17 bases separated the two germline ends. The CDR3 nucleotides read TGTGCCTGGAGTGTATGGGGCCTCCTCCAAGATCAGCCCCAGCATTTT. Its protein is CAWSVWGLLQDQPQHF.

V gene TRBV28 combines with J gene TRBJ2-2, with D unresolved. The germline CDR1 and CDR2 sequences are MDHEN and SYDVKM. CDR3 size: 15 residues. The ends were cut back, 3 bases at V and 3 bases at J, with 11 bases in the middle. The CDR3 sequence is CASSFGDTDTGELFF. CDR3 DNA sequence: TGTGCCAGCAGTTTCGGTGACACGGACACCGGGGAGCTGTTTTTT. Full variable domain (rest looked up from reference TRBV28 and TRBJ2-2): DVKVTQSSRYLVKRTGEKVFLECVQDMDHENMFWYRQDPGLGLRLIYFSYDVKMKEKGDIPEGYSVSREKKERFSLILESASTNQTSMYLCASSFGDTDTGELFFGEGSRLTVL.

The chain has TRBV13 and TRBJ2-6; possibly TRBD2 for D (5 bases). Germline loops: CDR1 PRHDT, CDR2 FYEKMQ (reference sequence). V lost 4 bases and J 0 bases, leaving 13 bases between the germline ends. CDR3 length equals 17 residues. Here the CDR3 DNA reads TGTGCCAGCAGCTCCACAGCGGCCGACTCTGGGGCCAACGTCCTGACTTTC. Translation: CASSSTAADSGANVLTF.

The chain employs TRBV29-1 and TRBJ2-7; D gene ambiguous. The CDR3 runs 13 residues. Germline V gene lookup returns CDR1 SQVTM and CDR2 ANQGSEA. The germline V and J ends were trimmed by 5 bases and 5 bases, with 16 bases remaining between them. CDR3 nucleotide sequence: TGCAGCGTTCGTCAGGTTCTAACCCACGAGCAGTACTTC. Its protein is CSVRQVLTHEQYF.